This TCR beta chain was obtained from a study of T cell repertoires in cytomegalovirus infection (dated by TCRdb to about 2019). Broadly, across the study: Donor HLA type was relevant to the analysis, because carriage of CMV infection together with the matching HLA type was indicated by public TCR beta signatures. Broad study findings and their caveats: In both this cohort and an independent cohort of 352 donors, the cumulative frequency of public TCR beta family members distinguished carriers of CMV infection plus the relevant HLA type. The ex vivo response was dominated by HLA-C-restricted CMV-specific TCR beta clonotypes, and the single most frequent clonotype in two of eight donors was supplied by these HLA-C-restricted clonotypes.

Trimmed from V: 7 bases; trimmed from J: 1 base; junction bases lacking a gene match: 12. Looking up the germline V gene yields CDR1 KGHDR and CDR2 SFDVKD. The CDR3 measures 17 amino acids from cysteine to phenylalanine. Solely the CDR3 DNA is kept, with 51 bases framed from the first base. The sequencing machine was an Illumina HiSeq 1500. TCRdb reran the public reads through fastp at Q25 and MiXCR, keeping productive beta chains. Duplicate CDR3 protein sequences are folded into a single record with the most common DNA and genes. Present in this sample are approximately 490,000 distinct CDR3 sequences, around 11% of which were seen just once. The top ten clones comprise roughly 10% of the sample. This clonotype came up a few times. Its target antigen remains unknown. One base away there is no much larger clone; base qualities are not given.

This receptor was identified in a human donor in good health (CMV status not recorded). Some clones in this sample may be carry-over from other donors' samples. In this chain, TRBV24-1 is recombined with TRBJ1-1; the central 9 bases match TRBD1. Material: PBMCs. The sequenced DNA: TGTGCCACCAGACCTAAACGGACAGGGGAGGGGAACACTGAAGCTTTCTTT. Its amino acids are CATRPKRTGEGNTEAFF.